These 12 T cell receptor beta chains came from one sample sequenced in a study of T-cell reconstitution after alpha-beta-depleted transplantation in children. The TCRbeta library incorporated unique molecular identifiers. TCRdb reanalysed the PCR reads using MiXCR and keeps one entry per CDR3 protein. Found here are 200,000 to 300,000 distinct CDR3 sequences, about 25% of them singletons; the top ten hold about 2.6%. Sequences were derived from PBMCs, sampled before TCRalphabeta/CD19-depleted stem cell transplant. The source of these receptors is a girl aged 2-9 years with Fanconi anemia, due to receive a stem cell transplant.

The chain recombines TRBV20-1 with TRBJ2-7; D call uncertain. The CDR3 runs to 14 residues. The germline CDR1 and CDR2 sequences are DFQATT and SNEGSKA (reference sequence). Trimming took off 0 bases at V and 0 bases at J, with 9 bases between the two ends. This CDR3 is CSARDSPGSYEQYF. CDR3 bases: TGCAGTGCTAGAGATAGCCCGGGCTCCTACGAGCAGTACTTC.

This sequence joins TRBV10-3 and TRBJ2-5; D possibly corresponds to TRBD1 (6 bases). Germline V gives CDR1 ENHRY, CDR2 SYGVKD. The CDR3 totals 16 residues. V shed 2 bases and J shed 1 base, with 14 bases lying between them. In nucleotides, the CDR3 is TGTGCCATCAGTGAGCCATCAGGGGCAACCCAAGAGACCCAGTACTTC. The encoded protein is CAISEPSGATQETQYF.

Many counts were recorded for this clonotype. V and J are TRBV6-5 and TRBJ1-2; a weak D match, TRBD1 (5 bases). Trimming cost V 1 base and J 4 bases, with 13 bases left between them. From germline, CDR1 is MNHEY and CDR2 SVGAGI. The CDR3 consists of 15 residues. Here the CDR3 DNA reads TGTGCCAGCAGTTACTATTCGGGGGAGGGCTATGGCTACACCTTC. Amino acids: CASSYYSGEGYGYTF.

This clonotype was picked up many times. J is TRBJ1-6 and V is TRBV12-3 or TRBV12-4; TRBD1 might be the D (5 bases). The CDR3 consists of 13 residues. V was clipped by 1 base and J by 10 bases, with 8 bases between them. CDR3 amino acids: CASSLVRDSPLHF. The CDR3 coding sequence is TGTGCCAGCAGTTTAGTCCGGGACTCACCCCTCCACTTT.

This clonotype was seen many times. The rearrangement joins TRBV28 to TRBJ2-3; D is uncertain. The germline gives CDR1 MDHEN, CDR2 SYDVKM. The ends were cut back, 7 bases at V and 3 bases at J, with 8 bases in the middle. CDR3 length: 12 residues. The CDR3 DNA reads TGTGCCAGCACCGAAACTACAGATACGCAGTATTTT. It codes for CASTETTDTQYF.

The chain has TRBV4-1 and TRBJ2-2; tentative D call: TRBD1 (6 bases). CDR3 length equals 14 residues. Germline loops: CDR1 MGHRA, CDR2 YSYEKL. The V and J ends lost 4 bases and 7 bases respectively, with 13 bases between them. CDR3 sequence (DNA): TGCGCCAGCAGCCCTTGGACAGTTGGCGGGGAGCTGTTTTTT. It encodes CASSPWTVGGELFF.

This chain joins TRBV9 and TRBJ2-3; D ambiguous. Germline V lookup: CDR1 SGDLS, CDR2 YYNGEE. The CDR3 runs 15 residues. Trimming took off 0 bases at V and 0 bases at J, with 8 bases between the two ends. The CDR3 loop is CASSVGGLSTDTQYF. The CDR3 nucleotides are TGTGCCAGCAGCGTAGGAGGCCTCAGCACAGATACGCAGTATTTT.

This clonotype has a count of ten or more. The rearrangement links TRBV5-1 to TRBJ2-1; TRBD1 aligns across 7 bases. Germline V gives CDR1 SGHRS, CDR2 YFSETQ. V lost 1 base to trimming and J lost 7 bases; unmatched junction nucleotides: 5. The CDR3 runs to 14 residues. CDR3 nucleotides: TGCGCCAGCAGCTTGCGGACAGGCTATAATGAGCAGTTCTTC. Translation gives CASSLRTGYNEQFF.

The chain carries TRBV20-1 and TRBJ2-1, with D possibly being TRBD2 (5 bases). Per the germline V gene, CDR1 is DFQATT and CDR2 is SNEGSKA (reference sequence). The V end was cut by 3 bases, the J end by 6 bases, with 9 bases between. The CDR3 contains 12 residues. This CDR3 reads CSASQSGNEQFF. The CDR3 DNA reads TGCAGTGCTAGTCAAAGCGGCAATGAGCAGTTCTTC.

The CDR3, as DNA: TGTGCCAGCAGCTTAGATTTTGGGGTGGCAATCTCTACGAACACTGAAGCTTTCTTT. Protein product: CASSLDFGVAISTNTEAFF. This sequence joins TRBV11-1 and TRBJ1-1; D remains ambiguous. V shed 1 base and J shed 1 base, with 22 bases lying between them. Germline V CDR1 and CDR2: SGHAT, FQDESV (reference sequence). This CDR3 has 19 amino acids.

The chain recombines TRBV25-1 with TRBJ2-2; D may be TRBD1 (5 bases). Germline V gene data show CDR1 as MGHDK and CDR2 as SYGVNS. This CDR3 region has 16 residues. The germline V and J ends were trimmed by 4 bases and 2 bases, with 14 bases remaining between them. DNA of the CDR3: TGTGCCAGCAGTGCCGTGACAGCCCCTAACACCGGGGAGCTGTTTTTT. It yields the protein CASSAVTAPNTGELFF.

This clonotype was counted many times. The rearrangement joins TRBV28 to TRBJ2-7, with D possibly being TRBD1 (5 bases). The CDR3 is 11 residues long. V was pared by 10 bases and J by 10 bases, with 17 bases between. CDR1 MDHEN and CDR2 SYDVKM come from the germline V gene. CDR3 nucleotides: TGTGCCACCCTATCGGCAGGGCGACAGTACTTC. The encoded protein is CATLSAGRQYF.